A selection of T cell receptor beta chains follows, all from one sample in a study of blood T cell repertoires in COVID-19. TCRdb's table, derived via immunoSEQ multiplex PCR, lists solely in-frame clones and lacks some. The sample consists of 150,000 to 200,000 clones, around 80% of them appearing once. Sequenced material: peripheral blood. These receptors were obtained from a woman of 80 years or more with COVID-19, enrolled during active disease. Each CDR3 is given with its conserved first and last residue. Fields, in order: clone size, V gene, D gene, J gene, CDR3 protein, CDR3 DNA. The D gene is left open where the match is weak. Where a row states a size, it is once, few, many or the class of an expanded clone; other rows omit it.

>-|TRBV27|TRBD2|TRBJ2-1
CASSPRRLFGRANEQFF
TGTGCCAGCAGTCCCCGCCGACTTTTCGGGAGGGCGAATGAGCAGTTCTTC
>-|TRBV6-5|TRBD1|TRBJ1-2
CASSLTGVGSGYTF
TGTGCCAGCAGTCTGACAGGGGTCGGGTCTGGCTACACCTTC
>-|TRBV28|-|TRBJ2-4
CASSLLPRIIAKNIQYF
TGTGCCAGCAGTTTATTGCCCAGAATCATAGCCAAAAACATTCAGTACTTC
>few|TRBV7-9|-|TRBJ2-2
CASSRANTGELFF
TGTGCCAGCAGCAGAGCGAACACCGGGGAGCTGTTTTTT
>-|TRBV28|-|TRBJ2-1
CASSPWGLAKTYNEQFF
TGTGCCAGCAGTCCCTGGGGACTCGCAAAAACCTACAATGAGCAGTTCTTC
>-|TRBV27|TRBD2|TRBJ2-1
CASSLAGGPSNEQFF
TGTGCCAGCAGCTTAGCGGGAGGGCCTTCCAATGAGCAGTTCTTC
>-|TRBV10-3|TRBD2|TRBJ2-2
CAISESREGAGELFF
TGTGCCATCAGTGAGTCTCGGGAGGGGGCCGGGGAGCTGTTTTTT
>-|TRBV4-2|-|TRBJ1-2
CASSQSWGQGNLDGYTF
TGTGCCAGCAGCCAATCCTGGGGGCAGGGTAACTTGGATGGCTACACCTTC
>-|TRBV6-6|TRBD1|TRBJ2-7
CASTPWTGFSYEQYF
TGTGCCAGCACCCCCTGGACAGGCTTCTCCTACGAGCAGTACTTC
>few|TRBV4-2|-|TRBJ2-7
CASSQDGYEQYF
TGTGCCAGCAGCCAAGACGGCTACGAGCAGTACTTC